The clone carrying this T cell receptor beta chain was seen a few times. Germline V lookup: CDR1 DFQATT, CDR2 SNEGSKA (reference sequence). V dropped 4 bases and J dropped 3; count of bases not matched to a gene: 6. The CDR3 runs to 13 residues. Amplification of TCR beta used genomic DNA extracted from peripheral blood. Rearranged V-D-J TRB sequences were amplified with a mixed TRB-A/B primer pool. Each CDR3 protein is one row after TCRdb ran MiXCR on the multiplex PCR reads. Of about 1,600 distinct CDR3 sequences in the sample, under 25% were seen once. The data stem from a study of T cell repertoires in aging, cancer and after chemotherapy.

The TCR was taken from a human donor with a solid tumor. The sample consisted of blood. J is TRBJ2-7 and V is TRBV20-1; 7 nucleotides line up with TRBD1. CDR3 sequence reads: CSAKDRVDYEQYF. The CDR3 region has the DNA TGCAGTGCTAAAGACAGGGTAGACTACGAGCAGTACTTC.